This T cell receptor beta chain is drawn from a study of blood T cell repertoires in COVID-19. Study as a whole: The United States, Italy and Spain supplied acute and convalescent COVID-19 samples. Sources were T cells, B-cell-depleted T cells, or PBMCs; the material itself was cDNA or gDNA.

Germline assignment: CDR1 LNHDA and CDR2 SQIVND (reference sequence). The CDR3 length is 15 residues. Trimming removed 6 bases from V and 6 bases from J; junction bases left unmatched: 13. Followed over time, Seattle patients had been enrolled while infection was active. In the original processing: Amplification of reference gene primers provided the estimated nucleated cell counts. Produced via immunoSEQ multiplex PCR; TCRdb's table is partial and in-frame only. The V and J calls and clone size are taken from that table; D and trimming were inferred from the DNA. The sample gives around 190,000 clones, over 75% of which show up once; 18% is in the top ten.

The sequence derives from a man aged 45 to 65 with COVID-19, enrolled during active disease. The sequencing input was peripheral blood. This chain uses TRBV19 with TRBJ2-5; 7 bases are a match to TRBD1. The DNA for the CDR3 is TGTGCCAGTAGCTGGGACAGTGAGGTCTATCAGACCCAGTACTTC. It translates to CASSWDSEVYQTQYF.